Described below is a single T cell receptor (beta chain) sequence and its context. The sample belongs to a study of blood T cell repertoires in COVID-19. Losses at the gene ends were 2 bases for V and 0 bases for J; bases not matched to a gene: 7. Germline V CDR1 and CDR2: KGHDR, SFDVKD. The CDR3 extends over 17 amino acids. TCRdb's table, derived via immunoSEQ multiplex PCR, lists solely in-frame clones and lacks some. The repertoire holds more than 300,000 clones, roughly 90% seen once, with around 6.6% in the top ten. The TCR sequence derives from an older woman with COVID-19, enrolled during active disease. This chain connects TRBV24-1 to TRBJ1-2; TRBD1 matches 8 bases. Sequenced input: peripheral blood. CDR3: CATSDSYPGQANYGYTF. In DNA form, the CDR3 reads TGTGCCACCAGTGATTCGTACCCGGGACAGGCTAACTATGGCTACACCTTC.